Shown below are 32 T cell receptor beta chains from a single sample sequenced in a study of vaccination and CD4 T cells after COVID-19. The sample's treatment: roughly 10-day PBMC culture with coronavirus spike peptide pools or control peptides (ViraFEST assay). These receptors' targets are unknown. Sequencing of cultured CD4+ T cell DNA used the Oncomine TCR Beta short-read assay. TCRdb passed the PCR reads through MiXCR, listing each CDR3 protein once. Here the sample spans more than 15,000 distinct CDR3 sequences, roughly 31% being singletons. Sequenced input: cultured CD4+ T cells from blood. These receptors originate from a human donor with COVID-19.

The chain links TRBV7-2 to TRBJ2-7; tentative D call: TRBD1 (5 bases). The germline V and J ends were trimmed by 0 bases and 6 bases, with 9 bases remaining between them. The CDR3 is made up of 13 amino acids. Germline V CDR1 and CDR2: SGHTA, FQGNSA. This CDR3 reads CASSLAWGPEQYF. The CDR3 nucleotides read TGTGCCAGCAGCTTAGCATGGGGCCCCGAGCAGTACTTC.

Concerning this clonotype: Mismatch with germline at one junction end may stem from a read error. This chain's CDR3 is CASSHCDRVFSNQPPHF. CDR3 sequence (DNA): TGCGCCAGCAGTCATTGCGACAGGGTTTTCAGCAATCAGCCCCCGCATTTT. The V and J genes are TRBV23-1 and TRBJ1-5; 7 positions agree with TRBD1. TRBV23-1 is placed among ORFs of uncertain function. The CDR3 extends over 17 amino acids.

CDR3 loop: CASSPPLRLDRGEQFF. DNA for the CDR3: TGTGCCAGCAGCCCGCCGCTCCGGTTGGATCGTGGTGAGCAGTTCTTC. J is TRBJ2-1 and V is TRBV7-8; D is ambiguous. The V gene lost 5 bases and the J gene lost 9 bases, with 23 bases spanning the gap. The germline V gene encodes CDR1 SGHVS and CDR2 FQNEAQ. The CDR3 runs to 16 residues.

V and J are TRBV5-4 and TRBJ2-4, with 8 bases identical to TRBD1. Germline CDR1 is SGHNT and CDR2 is YYREEE (reference sequence). The CDR3 has 18 amino acids. The J segment lost 2 bases and the V segment lost 0 bases, leaving 10 bases of the junction unmatched. The CDR3 nucleotides read TGTGCCAGCAGCTTGGTTGGTATACAGGGGGGAACCAAAAACATTCAGTACTTC. Protein sequence: CASSLVGIQGGTKNIQYF.

Note on this clonotype: The final CDR3 position lacks the conserved phenylalanine or tryptophan, pointing to a likely read error. The chain combines TRBV7-3 with TRBJ1-2; 7 bases are shared with TRBD1. J lost 9 bases, V lost 5 bases, and 12 bases had no gene match. CDR3 length: 14 amino acids. Germline-derived CDR1 and CDR2 are SGHTA and FQGTGA. The CDR3 is CASSLRSQGSRYTV. In DNA form, the CDR3 reads TGTGCCAGCAGCCTCCGCTCACAGGGGAGTCGCTACACCGTC.

As DNA, the CDR3 is TGTGCCAGTAACCCGGGGGCAAAGACCCAGTACTTC. It specifies CASNPGAKTQYF. The chain carries TRBV6-2 or TRBV6-3 and TRBJ2-5; D is tentatively TRBD1 or TRBD2 (6 bases each). The germline gives CDR1 MNHEY, CDR2 SVGEGT. The CDR3 is made up of 12 amino acids. V was cut by 9 bases and J by 6 bases, with 14 bases left in between.

This clonotype was counted between two and nine times. V usage is TRBV12-3 or TRBV12-4 and J usage is TRBJ1-5; D uncertain. With 7 bases removed from V and 3 bases from J, the gap between germline ends came to 10 bases. This CDR3 has 13 amino acids. CDR3 DNA: TGTGCCAGCATGGAGGAACTCAATCAGCCCCAGCATTTT. Its translation: CASMEELNQPQHF.

There are a few counts of this clonotype. The J gene is TRBJ1-1, the V gene TRBV20-1; D gene unclear. Between the trimmed V and J ends, which lost 6 bases and 6 bases, there was a span of 8 bases. Germline assignment: CDR1 DFQATT and CDR2 SNEGSKA (reference sequence). This CDR3 comprises 10 residues. The CDR3 here is CSAPRSEAFF. Here the CDR3 DNA reads TGCAGTGCCCCGAGGTCTGAAGCTTTCTTT.

V and J are TRBV30 and TRBJ2-7, with D perhaps TRBD1 (6 bases). The CDR3 has 14 amino acids. Germline loops: CDR1 GTSNPN, CDR2 SVGIG (reference sequence). The V end was cut by 0 bases, the J end by 2 bases, with 11 bases between. CDR3 region: CAWSVGGATYEQYF. CDR3 coding DNA: TGTGCCTGGAGTGTTGGGGGCGCCACCTACGAGCAGTACTTC.

This clonotype occurred a few times. This chain links TRBV20-1 with TRBJ1-2; possible D gene TRBD1, 6 bases. CDR3 length: 13 amino acids. Germline CDR1 DFQATT, CDR2 SNEGSKA (reference sequence). V lost 0 bases to trimming and J lost 7 bases, with 12 bases between them. The CDR3 region has the DNA TGCAGTGCTAGAGATACAGGGAACGGTGGCTACACCTTC. Encoded protein: CSARDTGNGGYTF.

This clonotype was detected once. The rearrangement joins TRBV6-5 to TRBJ2-1; TRBD2 aligns across 7 bases. Germline V CDR1 and CDR2: MNHEY, SVGAGI. This CDR3 is built from 15 residues. The V and J ends lost 4 bases and 7 bases, in that order; junction bases with no gene match: 10. CDR3 in amino acids: CASSLGTTVGNEQFF. In nucleotides, the CDR3 is TGTGCCAGCAGTTTAGGGACTACAGTCGGGAATGAGCAGTTCTTC.

The chain has TRBV11-1 and TRBJ2-2, with D uncertain. V shed 5 bases and J shed 6 bases, with 7 bases lying between them. Germline V gene data show CDR1 as SGHAT and CDR2 as FQDESV (reference sequence). The CDR3 has 12 residues. CDR3 nucleotides: TGTGCCAGCAGCCCGGGCCCCGGGGAGCTGTTTTTT. Translated, it gives CASSPGPGELFF.

This clonotype appeared a few times. V gene TRBV12-3 or TRBV12-4 combines with J gene TRBJ1-4; D gene unclear. CDR3 length: 11 amino acids. V dropped 2 bases and J dropped 14 bases, with 9 bases sitting between them. CDR3 protein: CASSLSGSLFF. CDR3 coding DNA: TGTGCCAGCAGTTTATCGGGGAGCCTGTTTTTT.

This clonotype showed up just a few times. J is TRBJ1-6 and V is TRBV19; TRBD1 matches at 7 bases. Germline V gives CDR1 LNHDA, CDR2 SQIVND (reference sequence). V was pared by 6 bases and J by 5 bases, with 13 bases of the junction left unmatched. The CDR3 spans 17 residues. CDR3 in DNA: TGTGCCAGTAGCAAAAGGGGAGGGGGCGCGGATAATTCACCCCTCCACTTT. Its translation: CASSKRGGGADNSPLHF.

The J gene is TRBJ1-6, the V gene TRBV7-6, with D possibly matching TRBD1 (5 bases). Germline V gives CDR1 SGHVS, CDR2 FNYEAQ. V lost 3 bases, J lost 6 bases, and 15 bases lay in between. This CDR3 has 16 residues. In DNA, the CDR3 is TGTGCCAGCAGCTTGTTGGCCGGGACTCTTAATTCACCCCTCCACTTT. Its translation: CASSLLAGTLNSPLHF. Together with reference TRBV7-6 and TRBJ1-6, the CDR3 gives the full variable domain: GAGVSQSPRYKVTKRGQDVALRCDPISGHVSLYWYRQALGQGPEFLTYFNYEAQQDKSGLPNDRFSAERPEGSISTLTIQRTEQRDSAMYRCASSLLAGTLNSPLHFGNGTRLTVT.

The CDR3 DNA is TGTGCCAGCAGTGCAGCTCCAGCCGGGGAGCTGTTTTTT. This sequence encodes CASSAAPAGELFF. V usage is TRBV2 and J usage is TRBJ2-2; D not certain. Germline V gene data show CDR1 as SNHLY and CDR2 as FYNNEI. CDR3 length: 13 residues. V lost 4 bases and J lost 6, with 9 bases in between.

This clonotype was counted between two and nine times. The chain is built from TRBV5-1 and TRBJ1-6, with D possibly matching TRBD1 (6 bases). Germline V gives CDR1 SGHRS, CDR2 YFSETQ. With 4 bases removed from V and 0 bases from J, the gap between germline ends came to 14 bases. This CDR3 region has 17 residues. CDR3 loop: CASSAGQIGSYNSPLHF. CDR3 DNA: TGCGCCAGCAGCGCGGGACAAATCGGCTCCTATAATTCACCCCTCCACTTT.

The gene calls are TRBV6-1 and TRBJ1-5; D gene uncertain. Per germline, CDR1 MNHNS and CDR2 SASEGT. V lost 2 bases to trimming and J lost 6 bases, with 11 bases between them. The CDR3 length is 14 residues. CDR3 sequence (DNA): TGTGCCAGCAGTGAATGGAATACTCGTCAGCCCCAGCATTTT. Translation: CASSEWNTRQPQHF.

This chain links TRBV19 with TRBJ2-2; TRBD1 might be the D (6 bases). This CDR3 has 15 amino acids. Trimming cost V 4 bases and J 6 bases, with 15 bases left between them. Germline V gene sequence: CDR1 LNHDA, CDR2 SQIVND (reference sequence). CDR3 in amino acids: CASSTHSQGSGELFF. The DNA of the CDR3 is TGTGCCAGTAGTACCCACTCACAGGGTTCCGGGGAGCTGTTTTTT.

This chain uses TRBV6-5 with TRBJ1-4; no clear D gene. V lost 0 bases and J lost 9, with 17 bases in between. Germline CDR1 is MNHEY and CDR2 is SVGAGI. The CDR3 loop spans 16 amino acids. The CDR3 nucleotides read TGTGCCAGCAGTTACTCAGTCGGGGTAGGGATTCAAAAACTGTTTTTT. Its protein is CASSYSVGVGIQKLFF.

The chain links TRBV6-1 to TRBJ2-7; the match to TRBD2 covers 9 bases. Germline CDR1 is MNHNS and CDR2 is SASEGT. V shed 6 bases, J shed 2 bases, and the junction held 11 bases outside the gene matches. The CDR3 consists of 16 residues. CDR3 bases: TGTGCCAGCAGGGAGGACAGCGGGGGGACAGCCTACGAGCAGTACTTC. It is translated as CASREDSGGTAYEQYF.

The chain has TRBV24-1 and TRBJ1-2, with a tentative D call TRBD1 (5 bases). Germline V lookup: CDR1 KGHDR, CDR2 SFDVKD. The length of the CDR3 is 12 residues. V dropped 5 bases and J dropped 7 bases, with 10 bases sitting between them. DNA for the CDR3: TGTGCCACCAGTGTAGGGGAGTTTGGCTACACCTTC. Amino acids: CATSVGEFGYTF.

V usage is TRBV10-3 and J usage is TRBJ1-3; possible D gene TRBD1, 5 bases. The CDR3 runs to 13 residues. V shed 7 bases and J shed 2 bases, with 9 bases lying between them. CDR1 ENHRY and CDR2 SYGVKD come from the germline V gene. CDR3 sequence: CAITGGPGNTIYF. For the CDR3, the DNA is TGTGCCATCACTGGGGGACCTGGAAACACCATATATTTT.

This sequence joins TRBV2 and TRBJ2-2, with 10 bases matching TRBD1. In germline, CDR1 is SNHLY, CDR2 FYNNEI. CDR3 length: 14 residues. Losses at the gene ends were 6 bases for V and 4 bases for J; bases not matched to a gene: 2. The CDR3 loop is CASRGQGSTGELFF. In nucleotides, the CDR3 is TGTGCCAGCAGGGGACAGGGGAGCACCGGGGAGCTGTTTTTT. The full variable domain, its missing parts supplied by reference TRBV2 and TRBJ2-2, is EPEVTQTPSHQVTQMGQEVILRCVPISNHLYFYWYRQILGQKVEFLVSFYNNEISEKSEIFDDQFSVERPDGSNFTLKIRSTKLEDSAMYFCASRGQGSTGELFFGEGSRLTVL.

The chain uses TRBV18 and TRBJ2-5; D is ambiguous. V shed 5 bases and J shed 7 bases, with 11 bases lying between them. This CDR3 is built from 12 residues. The germline V gene has CDR1 KGHSH and CDR2 LQKENI. Here the CDR3 DNA reads TGTGCCAGCTCAACCCCCCAGGCGACCCAGTACTTC. It specifies CASSTPQATQYF.

This clonotype was observed a few times. V gene TRBV27 combines with J gene TRBJ2-7; D is undetermined. Deletions cut 3 bases from V and 4 bases from J, with 7 bases between. In germline, CDR1 is MNHEY, CDR2 SMNVEV (reference sequence). The CDR3 has 12 amino acids. CDR3 residues: CASSLFGYEQYF. CDR3 in DNA: TGTGCCAGCAGTTTGTTTGGTTACGAGCAGTACTTC.

This clonotype has just a few counts. The chain uses TRBV4-2 and TRBJ1-5, with D possibly TRBD1 on 6 matching bases. CDR1 and CDR2 (germline): LGHNA, YNFKEQ. Trimming left V 1 base short and J 5 bases short, with 18 bases between. The CDR3 is 17 residues long. The CDR3 here is CASSQGGPGEAHQPQHF. CDR3 sequence (DNA): TGTGCCAGCAGCCAAGGGGGTCCAGGGGAGGCCCATCAGCCCCAGCATTTT.

The rearrangement joins TRBV5-4 to TRBJ1-6, with D uncertain. Germline values: CDR1 SGHNT, CDR2 YYREEE (reference sequence). The V gene lost 1 base and the J gene lost 6 bases, with 11 bases spanning the gap. This CDR3 contains 15 residues. The CDR3, as DNA: TGTGCCAGCAGCTTGAAGGATCGGATTAATTCACCCCTCCACTTT. Protein sequence: CASSLKDRINSPLHF.

V gene TRBV28 combines with J gene TRBJ2-3; 7 nucleotides agree with TRBD2. The CDR3 spans 16 residues. V was clipped by 9 bases and J by 2 bases; unmatched bases: 14. The V gene's germline CDR1 is MDHEN and CDR2 SYDVKM. The CDR3 here is CASHGRASGLTDTQYF. For the CDR3, the DNA is TGTGCCAGTCATGGGCGAGCTAGCGGACTCACAGATACGCAGTATTTT.

Relative to its sample, this clonotype is medium-sized. DNA of the CDR3: TGTGCCTGGAGTGTACAAGGGGGCTCGAAGGGCCTGTTTTTT. Protein: CAWSVQGGSKGLFF. The chain has TRBV30 and TRBJ2-2, with 7 bases matching TRBD1. Germline V gene data show CDR1 as GTSNPN and CDR2 as SVGIG (reference sequence). This CDR3 has 14 residues. V lost 0 bases, J lost 14 bases, and 12 bases stayed unmatched.

The count of this clonotype is one. This sequence joins TRBV12-3 or TRBV12-4 and TRBJ2-5; D is tentatively TRBD1 or TRBD2 (5 bases each). The CDR3 sequence is 14 residues long. Trimming pared 0 bases from V and 3 bases from J, leaving 8 bases between. The CDR3 DNA is TGTGCCAGCAGTTTAGCCGGGGCCGAAGAGACCCAGTACTTC. It is translated as CASSLAGAEETQYF.

V gene TRBV5-1 combines with J gene TRBJ2-5, with TRBD2 identical over 8 bases. This CDR3 has 17 amino acids. Per germline, CDR1 SGHRS and CDR2 YFSETQ. V shed 4 bases, J shed 5 bases, and the junction held 16 bases outside the gene matches. This CDR3 reads CASSAGLTGRGEETQYF. CDR3 bases: TGCGCCAGCAGCGCAGGACTAACAGGGCGGGGGGAGGAGACCCAGTACTTC.